This is a list of T cell receptor beta chains from one sample in a study of shared clonotypes between healthy human individuals. Using immunoSEQ multiplex PCR, the repertoire was profiled, and TCRdb retains in-frame clones only, with some absent. The table shows around 980,000 clones, with 75% to 85% occurring only once. Sequencing was done on a sample of memory CD4+ T cells from PBMCs. The receptors were sampled from a young man in good health. Some clones in this sample may be carry-over from other donors' samples. The CDR3 runs from the conserved cysteine through the conserved F or W. D genes are given only for firm matches.

>16|TRBJ2-7|TRBD2|TRBV25-1
CASSPDTSAISYEQYF
TGTGCCAGCAGCCCGGACACTAGCGCGATCTCCTACGAGCAGTACTTC
>12|TRBJ1-2|NA|TRBV4-2
CASSLDHGGYTF
TGTGCCAGCAGCTTGGACCATGGAGGCTACACCTTC
>14|TRBJ2-5|TRBD1|TRBV5-1
CASSLGDRGETQYF
TGCGCCAGCAGCTTGGGAGACAGGGGTGAGACCCAGTACTTC
>14|TRBJ2-7|NA|TRBV28
CASSPPQGINEQYF
TGTGCCAGCAGTCCGCCGCAGGGGATCAACGAGCAGTACTTC
>15|TRBJ2-7|NA|TRBV6-5
CASSGGDSRNHEQYF
TGTGCCAGCAGTGGGGGGGACAGTCGGAACCACGAGCAGTACTTC
>13|TRBJ2-5|TRBD1|TRBV5-1
CASSLVFGDRRDF
TGCGCCAGCAGCTTGGTTTTTGGGGACAGGCGGGACTTC
>18|TRBJ1-4|TRBD1|TRBV5-1
CASSSGTGGGAANEKLFF
TGCGCCAGCAGCAGCGGGACAGGAGGTGGAGCGGCTAATGAAAAACTGTTTTTT
>17|TRBJ2-1|TRBD2|TRBV5-1
CASSLDGGRAGGNEQFF
TGCGCCAGCAGCTTGGATGGCGGGAGGGCAGGAGGAAATGAGCAGTTCTTC
>18|TRBJ2-1|NA|TRBV10-3
CATNRIHGSGSGYNEQFF
TGTGCCACCAATCGCATCCACGGGAGCGGGTCGGGATACAATGAGCAGTTCTTC
>14|TRBJ2-1|TRBD2|TRBV7-2
CASSLWEGNNEQFF
TGTGCCAGCAGCTTATGGGAGGGGAATAATGAGCAGTTCTTC